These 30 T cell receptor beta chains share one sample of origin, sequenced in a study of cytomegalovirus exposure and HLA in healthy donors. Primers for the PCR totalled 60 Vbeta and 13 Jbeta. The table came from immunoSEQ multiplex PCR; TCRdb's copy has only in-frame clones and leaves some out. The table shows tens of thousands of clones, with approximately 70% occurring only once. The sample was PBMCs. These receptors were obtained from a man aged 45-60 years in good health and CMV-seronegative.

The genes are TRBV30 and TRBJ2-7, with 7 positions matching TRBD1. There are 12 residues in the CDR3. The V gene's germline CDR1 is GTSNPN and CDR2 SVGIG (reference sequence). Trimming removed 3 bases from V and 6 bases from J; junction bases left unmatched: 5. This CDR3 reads CAWSLGTVEQYF. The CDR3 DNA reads TGTGCCTGGAGCCTCGGGACAGTCGAGCAGTACTTC.

The CDR3 protein is CSVGAGVRAEAFF. Here the CDR3 DNA reads TGCAGCGTCGGGGCGGGAGTAAGAGCTGAAGCTTTCTTT. V gene TRBV29-1 combines with J gene TRBJ1-1; D perhaps matches TRBD1 (5 bases). Trimming pared 6 bases from V and 6 bases from J, leaving 17 bases between. CDR1 is SQVTM, CDR2 ANQGSEA, per germline. The CDR3 is 13 residues long.

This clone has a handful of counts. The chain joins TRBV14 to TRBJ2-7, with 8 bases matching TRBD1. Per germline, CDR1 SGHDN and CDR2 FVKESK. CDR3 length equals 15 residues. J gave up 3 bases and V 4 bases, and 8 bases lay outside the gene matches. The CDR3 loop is CASSLGQGRHYEQYF. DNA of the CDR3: TGTGCCAGCAGCCTAGGACAGGGAAGGCACTACGAGCAGTACTTC.

CDR3 in DNA: TGTGCCGGTAACAGCTATAATTCACCCCTCCACTTT. This sequence encodes CAGNSYNSPLHF. The V and J genes are TRBV19 and TRBJ1-6; D is unclear. CDR3 length: 12 residues. CDR1 and CDR2 from the germline V gene are LNHDA and SQIVND (reference sequence). Trimming cost V 11 bases and J 3 bases, with 8 bases left between them.

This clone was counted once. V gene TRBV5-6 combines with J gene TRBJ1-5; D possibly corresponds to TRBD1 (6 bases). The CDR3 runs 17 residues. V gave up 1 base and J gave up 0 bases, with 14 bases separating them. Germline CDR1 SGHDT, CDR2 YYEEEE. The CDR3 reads CASSLSPGQFSNQPQHF. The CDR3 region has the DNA TGTGCCAGCAGCTTGTCCCCCGGACAGTTTAGCAATCAGCCCCAGCATTTT.

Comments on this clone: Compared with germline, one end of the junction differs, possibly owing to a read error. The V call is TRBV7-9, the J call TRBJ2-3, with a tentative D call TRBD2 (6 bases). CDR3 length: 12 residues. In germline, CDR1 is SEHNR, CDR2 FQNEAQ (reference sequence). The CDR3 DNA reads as TGTTCCAGCAGCTTAGTGGGGGGTACGCAGTATTTT. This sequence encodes CSSSLVGGTQYF.

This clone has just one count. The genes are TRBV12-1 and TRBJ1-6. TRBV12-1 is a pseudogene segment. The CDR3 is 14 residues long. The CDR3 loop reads CASYPRDYNSPLHF. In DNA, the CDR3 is TGTGCCAGTTACCCACGGGACTATAATTCACCCCTCCACTTT.

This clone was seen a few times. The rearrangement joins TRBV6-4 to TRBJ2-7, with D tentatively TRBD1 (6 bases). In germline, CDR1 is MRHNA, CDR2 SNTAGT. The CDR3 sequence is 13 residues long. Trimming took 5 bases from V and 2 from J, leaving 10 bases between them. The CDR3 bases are TGTGCCAGCAGTCTGTGGGGGCCCTACGAGCAGTACTTC. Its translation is CASSLWGPYEQYF.

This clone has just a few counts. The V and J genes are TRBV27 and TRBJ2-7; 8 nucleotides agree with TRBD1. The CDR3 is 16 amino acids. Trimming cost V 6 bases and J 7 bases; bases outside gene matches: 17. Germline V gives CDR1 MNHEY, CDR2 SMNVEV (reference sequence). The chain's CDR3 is CASSFTSRGPQWEQYF. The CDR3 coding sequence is TGTGCCAGCAGCTTCACCTCCAGGGGGCCACAATGGGAGCAGTACTTC.

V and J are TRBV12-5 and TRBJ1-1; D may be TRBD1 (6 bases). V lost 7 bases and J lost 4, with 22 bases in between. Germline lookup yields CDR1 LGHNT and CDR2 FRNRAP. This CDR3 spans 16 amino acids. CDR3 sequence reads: CASVSDGGARGTEAFF. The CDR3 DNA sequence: TGTGCTAGTGTCTCTGACGGGGGGGCGCGCGGCACTGAAGCTTTCTTT.

The CDR3 here is CASSYRTVRDSPLHF. In nucleotides, the CDR3 is TGTGCCAGCAGTTACCGGACAGTACGTGATTCACCCCTCCACTTT. V gene TRBV6-6 combines with J gene TRBJ1-6, with D maybe TRBD1 (6 bases). V lost 2 bases and J lost 8, with 13 bases in between. Germline values: CDR1 MNHNY, CDR2 SVGAGI (reference sequence). This CDR3 region has 15 residues.

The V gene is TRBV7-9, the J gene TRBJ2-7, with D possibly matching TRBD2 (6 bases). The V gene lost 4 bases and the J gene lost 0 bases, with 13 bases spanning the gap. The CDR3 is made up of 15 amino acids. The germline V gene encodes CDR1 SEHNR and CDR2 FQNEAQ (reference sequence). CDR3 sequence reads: CASSSRDSNSYEQYF. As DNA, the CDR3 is TGTGCCAGCAGCTCCCGGGACTCAAACTCCTACGAGCAGTACTTC.

The CDR3 here is CASSGQGFANEKLFF. CDR3 in DNA: TGTGCCAGCAGCGGACAGGGTTTTGCTAATGAAAAACTGTTTTTT. V and J are TRBV7-9 and TRBJ1-4, with 8 bases lining up with TRBD1. The CDR3 loop spans 15 amino acids. Per germline, CDR1 SEHNR and CDR2 FQNEAQ (reference sequence). J was trimmed by 3 bases and V by 5 bases; bases with no gene match: 5.

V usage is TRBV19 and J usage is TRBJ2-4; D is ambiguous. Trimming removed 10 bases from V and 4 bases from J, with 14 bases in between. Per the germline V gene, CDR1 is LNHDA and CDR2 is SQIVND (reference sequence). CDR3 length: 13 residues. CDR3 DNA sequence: TGTGCCACGCACGGTGCGATTAAAAACATTCAGTACTTC. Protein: CATHGAIKNIQYF. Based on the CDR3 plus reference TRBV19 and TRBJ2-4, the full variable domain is DGGITQSPKYLFRKEGQNVTLSCEQNLNHDAMYWYRQDPGQGLRLIYYSQIVNDFQKGDIAEGYSVSREKKESFPLTVTSAQKNPTAFYLCATHGAIKNIQYFGAGTRLSVL.

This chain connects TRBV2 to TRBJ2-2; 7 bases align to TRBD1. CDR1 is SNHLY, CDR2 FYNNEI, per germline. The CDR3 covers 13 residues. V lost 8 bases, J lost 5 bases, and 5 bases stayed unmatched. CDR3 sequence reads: CASVNRGTGELFF. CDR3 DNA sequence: TGTGCCAGCGTTAACAGGGGAACCGGGGAGCTGTTTTTT.

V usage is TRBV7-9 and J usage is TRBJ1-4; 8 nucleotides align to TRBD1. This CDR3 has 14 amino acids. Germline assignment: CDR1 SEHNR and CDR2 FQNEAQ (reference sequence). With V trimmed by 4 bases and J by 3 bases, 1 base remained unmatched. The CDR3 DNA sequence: TGTGCCAGCAGCTGGACAGGGCCTAATGAAAAACTGTTTTTT. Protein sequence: CASSWTGPNEKLFF.

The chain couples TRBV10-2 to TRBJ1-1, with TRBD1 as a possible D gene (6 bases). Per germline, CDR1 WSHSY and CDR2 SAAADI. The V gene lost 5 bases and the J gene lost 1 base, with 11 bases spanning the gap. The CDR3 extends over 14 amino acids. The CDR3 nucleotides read TGCGCCAGCAGTTTGTGGACAGCGAACACTGAAGCTTTCTTT. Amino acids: CASSLWTANTEAFF.

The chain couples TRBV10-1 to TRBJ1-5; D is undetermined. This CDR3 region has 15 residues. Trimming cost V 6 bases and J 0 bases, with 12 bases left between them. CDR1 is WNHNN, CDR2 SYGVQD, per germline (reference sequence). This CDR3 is CASRGRGNSNQPQHF. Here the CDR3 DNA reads TGCGCCAGCAGAGGGCGGGGAAATAGCAATCAGCCCCAGCATTTT.

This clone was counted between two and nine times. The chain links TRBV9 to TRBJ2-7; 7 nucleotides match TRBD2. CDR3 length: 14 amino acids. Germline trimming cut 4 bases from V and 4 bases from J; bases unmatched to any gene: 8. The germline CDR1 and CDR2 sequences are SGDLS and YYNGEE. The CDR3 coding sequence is TGTGCCAGCAGCCCGCAGGGACTAAAATACGAGCAGTACTTC. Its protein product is CASSPQGLKYEQYF.

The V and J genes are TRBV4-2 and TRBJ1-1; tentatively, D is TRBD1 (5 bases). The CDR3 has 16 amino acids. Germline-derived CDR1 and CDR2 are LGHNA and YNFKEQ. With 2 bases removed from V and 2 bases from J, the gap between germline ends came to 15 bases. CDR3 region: CASSQTGQGFNTEAFF. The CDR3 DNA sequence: TGTGCCAGCAGCCAAACCGGGCAGGGATTTAACACTGAAGCTTTCTTT.

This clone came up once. CDR3 sequence (DNA): TGTGCCTGCGACTCCGGCGGGGAAGTTCAGCCCCAGCATTTT. Translated: CACDSGGEVQPQHF. The rearrangement joins TRBV11-2 to TRBJ1-5; D unclear. Germline lookup yields CDR1 SGHAT and CDR2 FQNNGV. The CDR3 extends over 14 amino acids. V was pared by 11 bases and J by 6 bases, with 20 bases between.

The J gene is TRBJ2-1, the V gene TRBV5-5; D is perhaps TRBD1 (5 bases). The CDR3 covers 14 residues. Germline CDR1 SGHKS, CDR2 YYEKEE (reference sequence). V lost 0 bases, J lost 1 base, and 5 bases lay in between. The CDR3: CASSLGQSYNEQFF. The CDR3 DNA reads TGTGCCAGCAGCTTGGGACAGTCCTACAATGAGCAGTTCTTC.

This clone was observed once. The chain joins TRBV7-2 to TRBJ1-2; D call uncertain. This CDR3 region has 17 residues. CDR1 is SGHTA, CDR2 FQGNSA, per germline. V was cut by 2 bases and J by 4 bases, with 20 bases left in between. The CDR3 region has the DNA TGTGCCAGCAGCTTAAGCCCTCGATTACTGAGGCCCTATGGCTACACCTTC. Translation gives CASSLSPRLLRPYGYTF.

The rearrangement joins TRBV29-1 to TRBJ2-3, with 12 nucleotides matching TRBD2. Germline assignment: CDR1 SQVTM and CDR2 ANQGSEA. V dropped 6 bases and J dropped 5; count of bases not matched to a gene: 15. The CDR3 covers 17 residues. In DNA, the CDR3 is TGCAGCGTCCGCCTTCCTAGCGGGGGGGCCCGAAAAGATACGCAGTATTTT. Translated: CSVRLPSGGARKDTQYF.

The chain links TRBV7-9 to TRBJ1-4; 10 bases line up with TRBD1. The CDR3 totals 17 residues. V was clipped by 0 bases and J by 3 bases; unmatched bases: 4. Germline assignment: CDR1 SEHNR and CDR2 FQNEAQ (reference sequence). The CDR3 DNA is TGTGCCAGCAGCTTAGCTGACAGGGGGCTATCTAATGAAAAACTGTTTTTT. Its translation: CASSLADRGLSNEKLFF. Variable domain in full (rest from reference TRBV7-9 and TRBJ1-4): DTGVSQNPRHKITKRGQNVTFRCDPISEHNRLYWYRQTLGQGPEFLTYFQNEAQLEKSRLLSDRFSAERPKGSFSTLEIQRTEQGDSAMYLCASSLADRGLSNEKLFFGSGTQLSVL.

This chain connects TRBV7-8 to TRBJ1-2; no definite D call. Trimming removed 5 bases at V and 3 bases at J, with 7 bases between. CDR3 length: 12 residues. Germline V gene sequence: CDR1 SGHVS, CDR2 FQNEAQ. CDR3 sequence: CASSPRDYGYTF. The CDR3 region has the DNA TGTGCCAGCAGCCCGCGGGACTATGGCTACACCTTC. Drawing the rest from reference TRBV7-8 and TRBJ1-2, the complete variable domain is GAGVSQSPRYKVAKRGQDVALRCDPISGHVSLFWYQQALGQGPEFLTYFQNEAQLDKSGLPSDRFFAERPEGSVSTLKIQRTQQEDSAVYLCASSPRDYGYTFGSGTRLTVV.

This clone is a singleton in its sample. The DNA of the CDR3 is TGTGCCAGCAGTATGGGACCGACCCTGAGAGGGGAGGCCCAGTACTTC. Translating gives CASSMGPTLRGEAQYF. The chain links TRBV27 to TRBJ2-5, with D possibly matching TRBD2 (6 bases). Germline values: CDR1 MNHEY, CDR2 SMNVEV (reference sequence). The CDR3 covers 16 residues. The V gene lost 5 bases and the J gene lost 9 bases, with 25 bases spanning the gap.

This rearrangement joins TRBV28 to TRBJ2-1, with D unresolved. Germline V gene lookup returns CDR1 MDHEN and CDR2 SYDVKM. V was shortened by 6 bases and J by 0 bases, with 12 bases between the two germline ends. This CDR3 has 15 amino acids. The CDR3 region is CASSPDIPSYNEQFF. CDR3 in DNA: TGTGCCAGCAGCCCCGACATTCCCTCCTACAATGAGCAGTTCTTC.

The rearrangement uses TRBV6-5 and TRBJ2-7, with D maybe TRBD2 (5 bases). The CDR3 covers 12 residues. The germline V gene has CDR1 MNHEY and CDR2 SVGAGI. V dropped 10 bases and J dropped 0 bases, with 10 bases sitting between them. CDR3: CATGGNSYEQYF. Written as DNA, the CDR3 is TGTGCCACTGGAGGTAACTCCTACGAGCAGTACTTC.

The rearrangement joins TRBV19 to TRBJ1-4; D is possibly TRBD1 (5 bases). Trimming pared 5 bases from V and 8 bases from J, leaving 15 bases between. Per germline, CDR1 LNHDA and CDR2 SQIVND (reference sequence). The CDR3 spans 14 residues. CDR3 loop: CASSEAGRDEKLFF. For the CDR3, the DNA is TGTGCCAGTAGTGAAGCGGGGAGGGACGAAAAACTGTTTTTT.